This T cell receptor (beta chain) was observed in a study of blood T cell repertoires in COVID-19. CDR3 length: 17 amino acids. V trimming: 3 bases; J trimming: 6 bases; junction bases outside the gene matches: 12. Germline V gene lookup returns CDR1 MNHNS and CDR2 SASEGT. Sequenced by immunoSEQ multiplex PCR; TCRdb stores in-frame clones only, minus some. The sample has about 240,000 clones, 70% to 90% seen once. V usage is TRBV6-1 and J usage is TRBJ2-1; 9 nucleotides match TRBD1. Material: peripheral blood. This receptor was taken from a man aged 55-75 years with acute or convalescent COVID-19. The CDR3 DNA reads as TGTGCCAGCAGTGAGAAGGTGGGACAGGGTTGGGCCAATGAGCAGTTCTTC. This gives the protein CASSEKVGQGWANEQFF.